The 24 T cell receptor beta chains in this list originate from one sample, sequenced in a study of cytomegalovirus exposure and HLA in healthy donors. Using immunoSEQ multiplex PCR, the repertoire was profiled, and TCRdb retains in-frame clones only, with some absent. The table records approximately 44,000 clones, just over 85% of them present only once. The specimen sequenced was PBMCs. These receptors were collected from a woman aged 25 to 39 in good health and CMV-seronegative.

V is TRBV10-3 and J is TRBJ2-7, with TRBD2 matching 9 bases. Per the germline V gene, CDR1 is ENHRY and CDR2 is SYGVKD. With V trimmed by 10 bases and J by 3 bases, 4 bases remained unmatched. The length of the CDR3 is 12 residues. CDR3 amino acids: CATHSGSYEQYF. CDR3 DNA: TGTGCCACTCATAGCGGGAGCTACGAGCAGTACTTC.

This rearrangement joins TRBV27 to TRBJ2-1; 15 positions match TRBD2. Germline assignment: CDR1 MNHEY and CDR2 SMNVEV (reference sequence). J was trimmed by 5 bases and V by 4 bases; bases with no gene match: 3. The CDR3 runs to 16 residues. The CDR3 sequence is CASSSGLAGGDNEQFF. In DNA, the CDR3 is TGTGCCAGCAGTTCGGGACTAGCGGGAGGAGACAATGAGCAGTTCTTC.

This sequence joins TRBV27 and TRBJ1-5; D gene uncertain. The CDR3 is 14 amino acids. V dropped 4 bases and J dropped 3 bases, with 10 bases sitting between them. Germline-derived CDR1 and CDR2 are MNHEY and SMNVEV (reference sequence). This CDR3 reads CASSSEWANQPQHF. The DNA for the CDR3 is TGTGCCAGCAGTTCAGAATGGGCCAATCAGCCCCAGCATTTT.

This clone has only one observation. The chain is built from TRBV7-8 and TRBJ2-3; weak D call: TRBD1 (5 bases). There are 13 residues in the CDR3. Trimming removed 6 bases at V and 6 bases at J, with 13 bases between. Germline loops: CDR1 SGHVS, CDR2 FQNEAQ. The CDR3 spells CASRLRAGDTQYF. The CDR3, as DNA: TGTGCCAGCAGACTCAGGGCAGGGGATACGCAGTATTTT. Drawing the rest from reference TRBV7-8 and TRBJ2-3, the complete variable domain is GAGVSQSPRYKVAKRGQDVALRCDPISGHVSLFWYQQALGQGPEFLTYFQNEAQLDKSGLPSDRFFAERPEGSVSTLKIQRTQQEDSAVYLCASRLRAGDTQYFGPGTRLTVL.

The V call is TRBV7-9, the J call TRBJ2-3, with D maybe TRBD2 (5 bases). Trimming shortened V by 1 base and J by 5 bases, and 10 bases separated the two germline ends. The CDR3 covers 14 residues. Germline CDR1 and CDR2: SEHNR and FQNEAQ (reference sequence). The CDR3 is CASSLGESVDTQYF. The DNA for the CDR3 is TGTGCCAGCAGCTTAGGGGAGAGTGTAGATACGCAGTATTTT. Complete variable domain (other parts from reference TRBV7-9 and TRBJ2-3): DTGVSQNPRHKITKRGQNVTFRCDPISEHNRLYWYRQTLGQGPEFLTYFQNEAQLEKSRLLSDRFSAERPKGSFSTLEIQRTEQGDSAMYLCASSLGESVDTQYFGPGTRLTVL.

J is TRBJ1-3 and V is TRBV30; D unclear. CDR1 is GTSNPN and CDR2 is SVGIG in the germline V gene (reference sequence). Deletions cut 3 bases from V and 4 bases from J, with 7 bases between. There are 12 residues in the CDR3. CDR3 DNA: TGTGCCTGGAGCACTACGGGAAACACCATATATTTT. It encodes CAWSTTGNTIYF.

The chain carries TRBV18 and TRBJ1-1, with a possible D match to TRBD1 (5 bases). CDR3 length: 13 residues. V was pared by 6 bases and J by 4 bases, with 12 bases between. Germline assignment: CDR1 KGHSH and CDR2 LQKENI. This CDR3 reads CASSRGSGTEAFF. The CDR3 coding sequence is TGTGCCAGCTCGCGGGGGTCGGGCACTGAAGCTTTCTTT. The complete variable domain, with remaining parts taken from reference TRBV18 and TRBJ1-1, reads NAGVMQNPRHLVRRRGQEARLRCSPMKGHSHVYWYRQLPEEGLKFMVYLQKENIIDESGMPKERFSAEFPKEGPSILRIQQVVRGDSAAYFCASSRGSGTEAFFGQGTRLTVV.

The CDR3 nucleotides are TGTGCCAGCAGTCCCGGGACTTTCCCGGGACTAGCGGCGTACGAGCAGTACTTC. It is translated as CASSPGTFPGLAAYEQYF. V is TRBV27 and J is TRBJ2-7; 11 bases line up with TRBD2. V lost 5 bases to trimming and J lost 4 bases; unmatched junction nucleotides: 16. Per the germline V gene, CDR1 is MNHEY and CDR2 is SMNVEV (reference sequence). The CDR3 loop spans 18 amino acids.

The rearrangement uses TRBV27 and TRBJ2-7; D is perhaps TRBD1 (5 bases). Trimming cost V 5 bases and J 0 bases, with 14 bases left between them. The CDR3 length is 15 residues. CDR1 and CDR2 (germline): MNHEY, SMNVEV (reference sequence). As DNA, the CDR3 is TGTGCCAGCAGTCCGATACAGGTTAGCTCCTACGAGCAGTACTTC. It specifies CASSPIQVSSYEQYF.

The chain recombines TRBV27 with TRBJ1-1; weak D call: TRBD1 (5 bases). V lost 3 bases and J lost 11, with 16 bases in between. CDR3 length equals 13 residues. Germline V gives CDR1 MNHEY, CDR2 SMNVEV (reference sequence). This CDR3 reads CASSLDTGSVAFF. DNA of the CDR3: TGTGCCAGCAGTTTGGACACCGGCTCGGTGGCTTTCTTT.

The chain couples TRBV29-1 to TRBJ1-2; perhaps TRBD1 as D (5 bases). Trimming took off 0 bases at V and 7 bases at J, with 15 bases between the two ends. This CDR3 is 14 amino acids long. The germline V gene encodes CDR1 SQVTM and CDR2 ANQGSEA. Written as DNA, the CDR3 is TGCAGCGTTGAAGAGGGGCAGGTCTGGTCTGGCTACACCTTC. Its translation: CSVEEGQVWSGYTF.

The V call is TRBV6-5, the J call TRBJ1-1; D call uncertain. Germline V gives CDR1 MNHEY, CDR2 SVGAGI. CDR3 length: 14 amino acids. Trimming took off 2 bases at V and 4 bases at J, with 11 bases between the two ends. CDR3 coding DNA: TGTGCCAGCAGTTACAGGGAGCTGAGCACTGAAGCTTTCTTT. It translates to CASSYRELSTEAFF.

This clone has a single count. The V and J genes are TRBV6-5 and TRBJ2-7, with TRBD2 matching 13 bases. Per germline, CDR1 MNHEY and CDR2 SVGAGI. J gave up 6 bases and V 6 bases, and 5 bases lay outside the gene matches. This CDR3 has 14 residues. CDR3 protein: CASSSLAGGPEQYF. DNA of the CDR3: TGTGCCAGCAGCTCACTAGCGGGAGGGCCCGAGCAGTACTTC.

The chain links TRBV10-1 to TRBJ1-1; D might be TRBD1 (5 bases). V lost 4 bases and J lost 6, with 12 bases in between. The CDR3 runs to 13 residues. The germline CDR1 and CDR2 sequences are WNHNN and SYGVQD (reference sequence). The CDR3 coding sequence is TGCGCCAGCAGTGCCGGGGGGTCCCCTGAAGCTTTCTTT. Translating it yields CASSAGGSPEAFF.

The genes are TRBV7-8 and TRBJ2-2; perhaps TRBD2 as D (5 bases). Germline V CDR1 and CDR2: SGHVS, FQNEAQ. The CDR3 spans 17 residues. The V end was cut by 4 bases, the J end by 2 bases, with 17 bases between. CDR3 bases: TGTGCCAGCAGCTCGGTTCGGGGTGGCGGTAACACCGGGGAGCTGTTTTTT. This translates into CASSSVRGGGNTGELFF.

The chain combines TRBV7-6 with TRBJ2-1; D unclear. The germline V gene encodes CDR1 SGHVS and CDR2 FNYEAQ. V gave up 5 bases and J gave up 7 bases, with 15 bases separating them. This CDR3 is 14 amino acids long. CDR3 protein: CASSVKPGFNEQFF. The DNA of the CDR3 is TGTGCCAGCAGCGTGAAACCGGGTTTTAATGAGCAGTTCTTC.

V is TRBV5-1 and J is TRBJ2-7; 11 bases fit TRBD2. V dropped 4 bases and J dropped 4; count of bases not matched to a gene: 13. Per the germline V gene, CDR1 is SGHRS and CDR2 is YFSETQ. The CDR3 spans 17 residues. CDR3 DNA sequence: TGCGCCAGCAGCACCCCCGTAGCGGGAGGGCTTGGGTACGAGCAGTACTTC. Translation gives CASSTPVAGGLGYEQYF. Variable domain in full (rest from reference TRBV5-1 and TRBJ2-7): KAGVTQTPRYLIKTRGQQVTLSCSPISGHRSVSWYQQTPGQGLQFLFEYFSETQRNKGNFPGRFSGRQFSNSRSEMNVSTLELGDSALYLCASSTPVAGGLGYEQYFGPGTRLTVT.

This rearrangement joins TRBV29-1 to TRBJ1-2; the D gene is possibly TRBD1 (5 bases). There are 13 residues in the CDR3. Per the germline V gene, CDR1 is SQVTM and CDR2 is ANQGSEA. Trimming took off 6 bases at V and 3 bases at J, with 14 bases between the two ends. The CDR3 sequence is CSVLRRGDYGYTF. DNA of the CDR3: TGCAGCGTCCTACGGAGGGGAGACTATGGCTACACCTTC. Supplemented by reference TRBV29-1 and TRBJ1-2, the full variable domain reads SAVISQKPSRDICQRGTSLTIQCQVDSQVTMMFWYRQQPGQSLTLIATANQGSEATYESGFVIDKFPISRPNLTFSTLTVSNMSPEDSSIYLCSVLRRGDYGYTFGSGTRLTVV.

This chain uses TRBV9 with TRBJ2-2, with D maybe TRBD1 (5 bases). Trimming pared 0 bases from V and 2 bases from J, leaving 8 bases between. Germline CDR1 reads SGDLS; CDR2 reads YYNGEE. This CDR3 comprises 15 residues. The CDR3 DNA is TGTGCCAGCAGCGTAGGGACATCCAACACCGGGGAGCTGTTTTTT. Translated, it gives CASSVGTSNTGELFF.

This clone was seen more than once but under ten times. V gene TRBV5-8 combines with J gene TRBJ1-2; 7 nucleotides align to TRBD1. There are 15 residues in the CDR3. Looked up from germline, CDR1 is SGHTS and CDR2 is YDEGEE. The junction had 6 bases not matched to a gene; V was cut back by 4 bases and J by 0 bases. CDR3 coding DNA: TGTGCCAGCAGCCCAAGACAGGGCGCTAACTATGGCTACACCTTC. Protein sequence: CASSPRQGANYGYTF.

This chain links TRBV28 with TRBJ2-1; TRBD1 might be the D (6 bases). Trimming took off 7 bases at V and 0 bases at J, with 16 bases between the two ends. This CDR3 region has 16 residues. Per the germline V gene, CDR1 is MDHEN and CDR2 is SYDVKM. The CDR3 coding sequence is TGTGCCAGCACCCCATCAACAGGGACCTCCTACAATGAGCAGTTCTTC. Its protein is CASTPSTGTSYNEQFF.

The CDR3 reads CASSSLGDTQYF. In DNA, the CDR3 is TGTGCCAGCAGTTCCCTCGGTGATACGCAGTATTTT. V is TRBV27 and J is TRBJ2-3; no firm D call. The V gene lost 4 bases and the J gene lost 6 bases, with 8 bases spanning the gap. CDR1 MNHEY and CDR2 SMNVEV come from the germline V gene (reference sequence). The CDR3 contains 12 residues.

This rearrangement joins TRBV7-9 to TRBJ2-7; 9 nucleotides align to TRBD1. Per germline, CDR1 SEHNR and CDR2 FQNEAQ (reference sequence). The trim removed 4 bases at V and 0 bases at J, leaving 10 bases unmatched. This CDR3 spans 17 amino acids. CDR3 in DNA: TGTGCCAGCAGCTCGTCAACAGGGGGCTTTAGCTCCTACGAGCAGTACTTC. The encoded protein is CASSSSTGGFSSYEQYF.

The chain is built from TRBV6-4 and TRBJ2-1, with 12 bases fitting TRBD1. This CDR3 region has 13 residues. The J segment lost 7 bases and the V segment lost 6 bases, leaving 1 base of the junction unmatched. The germline V gene has CDR1 MRHNA and CDR2 SNTAGT. The CDR3 here is CASRGQGANEQFF. In DNA, the CDR3 is TGTGCCAGCAGGGGACAGGGGGCGAATGAGCAGTTCTTC.